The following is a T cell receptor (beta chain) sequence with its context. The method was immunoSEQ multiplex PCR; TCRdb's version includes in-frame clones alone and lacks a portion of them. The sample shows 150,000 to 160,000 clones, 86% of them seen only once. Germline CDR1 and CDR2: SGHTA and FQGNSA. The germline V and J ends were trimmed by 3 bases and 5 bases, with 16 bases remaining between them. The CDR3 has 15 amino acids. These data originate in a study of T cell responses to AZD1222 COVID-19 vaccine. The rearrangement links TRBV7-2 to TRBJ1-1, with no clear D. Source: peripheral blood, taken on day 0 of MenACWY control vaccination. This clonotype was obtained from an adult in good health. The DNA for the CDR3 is TGTGCCAGCAGCTTCTTATCGTCAAGAAGGACTGAAGCTTTCTTT. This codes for CASSFLSSRRTEAFF.